The clone carrying this T cell receptor beta chain was counted at least ten times. This CDR3 region has 14 residues. Trimming left V 6 bases short and J 0 bases short, with 11 bases between. Germline CDR1 is MNHEY and CDR2 is SVGEGT. This record comes from a study of human T cells and chemical hapten exposure. TCRdb fed the RACE reads into MiXCR, producing one record per CDR3 protein. Seen here are about 380,000 distinct CDR3 sequences, 5.1% observed once, and the top ten hold roughly 2.6%. Described time point: pre-sensitization, week 0. Treatment described: therapeutic diphenylcyclopropenone sensitization with weekly scalp DPC.

The clonotype comes from a woman in her fifties or sixties with alopecia areata. Some clones in this sample may be carry-over from other donors' samples. The rearrangement uses TRBV6-2 or TRBV6-3 and TRBJ1-1; D not resolved. This specimen was whole blood, taken in connection with sensitization to the hapten diphenylcyclopropenone (DPC). Here the CDR3 reads CASSLYGLNTEAFF. The CDR3 DNA is TGTGCCAGCAGCCTATACGGCCTGAACACTGAAGCTTTCTTT.